This T cell receptor beta chain was obtained from a study of T cell responses to AZD1222 COVID-19 vaccine. Study-wide points: The donor group comprised mostly white British people and more females; the analysis possibly underestimated clonal diversity. The span of vaccine-associated CD4 TCRs extended across spike, with dominance at 160-218 and 743-854.

The CDR3 runs 11 residues. From germline, CDR1 is SGHVS and CDR2 FQNEAQ. With 5 bases removed from V and 8 bases from J, the gap between germline ends came to 7 bases. Comments on this clone: Antigen specificity is unknown.

The method was immunoSEQ multiplex PCR; TCRdb's version includes in-frame clones alone and lacks a portion of them. The sample carries around 140,000 clones, 85% to 90% recorded once. The source of this sequence is an adult who received the AZD1222 COVID-19 vaccine. This rearrangement joins TRBV7-8 to TRBJ2-1, with D unresolved. The specimen comprised peripheral blood, sampled 28 days after the second AZD1222 dose. CDR3 sequence (DNA): TGTGCCAGCAGCCCGAATTATGAGCAGTTCTTC. The encoded protein is CASSPNYEQFF.